This passage covers 27 T cell receptor beta chains from one sample sequenced in a study of response to subunit inactivated influenza vaccine (dated by TCRdb to between 2017 and 2018). The library was made by RT-PCR. TCRdb names Illumina HiSeq 2500 as the instrument used. Starting from the raw public reads, TCRdb applied fastp trimming at Q25, assembled clones with MiXCR and retained in-frame beta chains. Identical CDR3 protein sequences are pooled into one entry, listed with their most common genes and DNA. The sample table contains about 310,000 distinct CDR3 sequences; only one count was recorded for just over 20% of them. Clones ranked in the top ten supply 9.5% to 13% of the sample. The sample in question was PBMCs from blood, obtained about 20 months after vaccination. The receptors come from a man aged 50-75 years who received an inactivated influenza vaccine. Donor details come from another sample of the same person, matched by shared clones.

This clonotype was detected a few times. V usage is TRBV4-3 and J usage is TRBJ1-1; TRBD1 might be the D (6 bases). The CDR3 extends over 18 amino acids. V shed 0 bases and J shed 3 bases, with 20 bases lying between them. Germline CDR1 reads LGHNA; CDR2 reads YSLEER. The CDR3 protein is CASSQDYSGTRGDTEAFF. The CDR3 region has the DNA TGCGCCAGCAGCCAAGATTATTCCGGGACAAGGGGAGACACTGAAGCTTTCTTT.

The gene calls are TRBV4-3 and TRBJ2-1; D is unresolved. The CDR3 is made up of 12 amino acids. Germline values: CDR1 LGHNA, CDR2 YSLEER. V lost 0 bases and J lost 9, with 6 bases in between. The CDR3 DNA reads TGCGCCAGCAGCCAAGATTGGGGTGAGCAGTTCTTC. Translation: CASSQDWGEQFF.

This clonotype came up a few times. This chain connects TRBV15 to TRBJ2-1; no definite D call. The CDR3 has 14 amino acids. CDR1 and CDR2 from the germline V gene are LNHNV and YYDKDF (reference sequence). V gave up 5 bases and J gave up 4 bases, with 12 bases separating them. The CDR3 region has the DNA TGTGCCACCAGCTTGCCCGGTTTGTACAATGAGCAGTTCTTC. This codes for CATSLPGLYNEQFF.

The chain employs TRBV12-3 or TRBV12-4 and TRBJ2-5, with D possibly TRBD1 on 6 matching bases. The CDR3 length is 13 residues. V was trimmed by 3 bases and J by 5 bases, leaving 10 bases between them. CDR3 sequence reads: CASSFTGRETQYF. The CDR3 nucleotides are TGTGCCAGCAGTTTTACAGGGCGGGAGACCCAGTACTTC.

About this clonotype: A read error may explain this, as a much larger clone is one base away. The chain uses TRBV4-3 and TRBJ2-1; TRBD1 agrees at 7 bases. The V and J ends lost 0 bases and 3 bases, in that order; junction bases with no gene match: 2. In germline, CDR1 is LGHNA, CDR2 YSLEER. The CDR3 has 15 amino acids. The CDR3 coding sequence is TGCGCCAGCAGCCAAGACAGGGGGATCTACAATGAGCAGTTCTTC. Its translation: CASSQDRGIYNEQFF.

The chain has TRBV7-2 and TRBJ1-3; D not certain. Germline assignment: CDR1 SGHTA and CDR2 FQGNSA. The CDR3 has 16 amino acids. The V end was cut by 1 base, the J end by 4 bases, with 14 bases between. The CDR3: CASSLVAIAGGNTIYF. The CDR3, as DNA: TGTGCCAGCAGCTTAGTGGCCATAGCAGGAGGAAACACCATATATTTT.

This clonotype has just a few counts. The CDR3 is CSARDFGPQHF. CDR3 DNA: TGCAGTGCTCGGGACTTCGGGCCCCAGCATTTT. This chain links TRBV20-1 with TRBJ1-5; D might be TRBD1 (5 bases). The ends were cut back, 5 bases at V and 9 bases at J, with 11 bases in the middle. Germline V lookup: CDR1 DFQATT, CDR2 SNEGSKA (reference sequence). The CDR3 loop spans 11 amino acids.

The chain employs TRBV2 and TRBJ1-3; D gene ambiguous. Germline CDR1 reads SNHLY; CDR2 reads FYNNEI. The CDR3 totals 14 residues. Trimming left V 5 bases short and J 3 bases short, with 11 bases between. The CDR3 sequence: CASSLSRNGNTIYF. As DNA, the CDR3 is TGTGCCAGCAGTCTGTCAAGGAATGGAAACACCATATATTTT.

CDR3 nucleotide sequence: TGTGCCAGCAGTCAGATAGAGGGTGGCTACACCTTC. This encodes CASSQIEGGYTF. The rearrangement uses TRBV12-3 or TRBV12-4 and TRBJ1-2; D unclear. The CDR3 sequence is 12 residues long. Deletions cut 5 bases from V and 7 bases from J, with 11 bases between.

This clonotype was seen many times. The chain recombines TRBV4-1 with TRBJ1-2; no clear D gene. From germline, CDR1 is MGHRA and CDR2 YSYEKL. Trimming shortened V by 1 base and J by 0 bases, and 3 bases separated the two germline ends. CDR3 length: 13 residues. The chain's CDR3 is CASSQGANYGYTF. As DNA, the CDR3 is TGCGCCAGCAGCCAAGGGGCTAACTATGGCTACACCTTC.

This clonotype was seen ten or more times. V usage is TRBV5-1 and J usage is TRBJ1-1; D gene ambiguous. Trimming took 5 bases from V and 2 from J, leaving 7 bases between them. CDR1 SGHRS and CDR2 YFSETQ come from the germline V gene. The CDR3 runs to 12 residues. CDR3: CASSYDNTEAFF. The DNA of the CDR3 is TGCGCCAGCAGTTATGACAACACTGAAGCTTTCTTT.

A few counts support this clonotype. This chain links TRBV28 with TRBJ1-1; unclear D gene. V was clipped by 1 base and J by 3 bases, with 9 bases between them. This CDR3 spans 14 amino acids. Germline CDR1 is MDHEN and CDR2 is SYDVKM. Here the CDR3 reads CASSLLWADTEAFF. The CDR3, as DNA: TGTGCCAGCAGTTTATTGTGGGCGGACACTGAAGCTTTCTTT.

This clonotype was seen more than once but under ten times. V and J are TRBV6-1 and TRBJ1-1, with a tentative D call TRBD1 (5 bases). The CDR3 extends over 13 amino acids. V was cut by 5 bases and J by 5 bases, with 12 bases left in between. Germline lookup yields CDR1 MNHNS and CDR2 SASEGT. CDR3 DNA sequence: TGTGCCAGCAGTCCGGGACTGTGGACTGAAGCTTTCTTT. It specifies CASSPGLWTEAFF.

This rearrangement joins TRBV10-3 to TRBJ1-4, with 7 bases fitting TRBD1. The CDR3 is made up of 13 amino acids. The V segment lost 8 bases and the J segment 4 bases; nucleotides outside the gene matches: 4. In germline, CDR1 is ENHRY, CDR2 SYGVKD. The CDR3 sequence is CAIGGQINEKLFF. The CDR3 nucleotides are TGTGCCATCGGGGGACAGATTAATGAAAAACTGTTTTTT.

CDR3 sequence (DNA): TGCAGTGCTAGAGGGGGACAGGGGAGGACAGATACGCAGTATTTT. It yields the protein CSARGGQGRTDTQYF. V gene TRBV20-1 combines with J gene TRBJ2-3; 10 nucleotides agree with TRBD1. Germline CDR1 DFQATT, CDR2 SNEGSKA (reference sequence). There are 15 residues in the CDR3. V was pared by 1 base and J by 3 bases, with 4 bases of the junction left unmatched.

This chain connects TRBV6-5 to TRBJ2-1; D is ambiguous. Germline CDR1 is MNHEY and CDR2 is SVGAGI. This CDR3 is 14 amino acids long. V was cut by 1 base and J by 8 bases, with 12 bases left in between. The CDR3 loop reads CASSYLGKADEQFF. The CDR3 DNA reads TGTGCCAGCAGTTACTTGGGGAAGGCAGATGAGCAGTTCTTC.

This chain joins TRBV18 and TRBJ2-1; 7 bases are a match to TRBD1. CDR3 size: 16 residues. Trimming at V came to 3 bases and at J to 0 bases, leaving 5 bases not matched to a gene. The germline gives CDR1 KGHSH, CDR2 LQKENI. As DNA, the CDR3 is TGTGCCAGCTCACCCATGACAGGGAGCTCCTACAATGAGCAGTTCTTC. It is translated as CASSPMTGSSYNEQFF.

Only a few counts were recorded for this clonotype. The chain carries TRBV9 and TRBJ2-5, with 13 bases identical to TRBD2. The CDR3 spans 16 residues. Germline trimming cut 4 bases from V and 0 bases from J; bases unmatched to any gene: 3. Per germline, CDR1 SGDLS and CDR2 YYNGEE. Written as DNA, the CDR3 is TGTGCCAGCAGCCCCGGACTAGCGGGGGACCAAGAGACCCAGTACTTC. Protein sequence: CASSPGLAGDQETQYF.

Concerning this clonotype itself: A read error is likely, as this CDR3 ends without the conserved phenylalanine or tryptophan. The gene calls are TRBV7-2 and TRBJ1-1; D unresolved. Germline CDR1 reads SGHTA; CDR2 reads FQGNSA. The CDR3 extends over 16 amino acids. V was shortened by 1 base and J by 0 bases, with 12 bases between the two germline ends. The CDR3 nucleotides read TGTGCCAGCAGCTTAGTGGCCTTACGGATGAACACTGAAGCTTTCCTT. Translating gives CASSLVALRMNTEAFL.

The chain carries TRBV3-1 and TRBJ1-1, with D unclear. From germline, CDR1 is LGHDT and CDR2 YNNKEL (reference sequence). This CDR3 spans 12 amino acids. V shed 4 bases and J shed 1 base, with 4 bases lying between them. The CDR3 loop reads CASSRWNTEAFF. CDR3 nucleotides: TGTGCCAGCAGCCGATGGAACACTGAAGCTTTCTTT.

The V call is TRBV7-2, the J call TRBJ2-7; D ambiguous. The germline CDR1 and CDR2 sequences are SGHTA and FQGNSA. The CDR3 totals 15 residues. Trimming shortened V by 5 bases and J by 3 bases, and 17 bases separated the two germline ends. The chain's CDR3 is CASSRDAPPFYEQYF. In DNA form, the CDR3 reads TGTGCCAGCAGCCGAGACGCCCCGCCATTCTACGAGCAGTACTTC.

The rearrangement joins TRBV6-4 to TRBJ2-1, with D unclear. Trimming took off 0 bases at V and 9 bases at J, with 9 bases between the two ends. Germline V gene sequence: CDR1 MRHNA, CDR2 SNTAGT. CDR3 length equals 13 residues. The CDR3 is CASSDSSPGEQFF. CDR3 bases: TGTGCCAGCAGTGACTCGAGTCCCGGTGAGCAGTTCTTC.

This clonotype has just a few counts. The rearrangement links TRBV20-1 to TRBJ1-3, with a possible D match to TRBD1 (5 bases). In germline, CDR1 is DFQATT, CDR2 SNEGSKA (reference sequence). This CDR3 has 13 residues. The germline V and J ends were trimmed by 7 bases and 4 bases, with 14 bases remaining between them. The CDR3 DNA is TGCAGTGTCACGAGGGGTACGGGAAACACCATATATTTT. Its protein product is CSVTRGTGNTIYF.

The chain carries TRBV5-1 and TRBJ2-3, with TRBD2 as a possible D gene (7 bases). Trimming pared 0 bases from V and 1 base from J, leaving 9 bases between. CDR3 length: 15 amino acids. Germline-derived CDR1 and CDR2 are SGHRS and YFSETQ. The CDR3 sequence: CASSLDGGRTDTQYF. The CDR3 DNA reads TGCGCCAGCAGCTTGGACGGGGGGCGCACAGATACGCAGTATTTT.

This clonotype appeared many times. The chain uses TRBV12-3 or TRBV12-4 and TRBJ1-5, with TRBD1 identical over 8 bases. The ends lost 6 bases at V and 7 bases at J; junction bases unmatched: 5. The CDR3 sequence is 13 residues long. Written as DNA, the CDR3 is TGTGCCAGCAGCGGACAGGGAAGGCAGCCCCAGCATTTT. Amino acid sequence: CASSGQGRQPQHF.

This clonotype was recorded a few times. V is TRBV4-2 and J is TRBJ1-4, with TRBD1 matching over 9 bases. The CDR3 is 18 amino acids. V lost 3 bases and J lost 0; bases outside the gene matches: 8. Germline V gives CDR1 LGHNA, CDR2 YNFKEQ. The DNA of the CDR3 is TGTGCCAGCAGCCAGACAGGGGGAAGGGCTTCAACTAATGAAAAACTGTTTTTT. Protein product: CASSQTGGRASTNEKLFF.

This clonotype was observed a few times. Its ends do not fully match the called genes, so a read error is possible. The rearrangement uses TRBV5-1 and TRBJ2-7; TRBD1 matches at 12 bases. The CDR3 spans 14 residues. Germline lookup yields CDR1 SGHRS and CDR2 YFSETQ. Here the CDR3 reads CASSWGQGAYEQYF. In nucleotides, the CDR3 is TGTGCCAGCAGCTGGGGACAGGGGGCTTACGAGCAGTACTTC.